The present entry profiles one T cell receptor (beta chain) with its context. Its antigen is still unknown. The data were obtained in a study of cytomegalovirus exposure and HLA in healthy donors. Whole-study findings and limits: Near-uniform donor sequencing depth was presumed by presence/absence analyses. Reports credit the classifier with highly specific, highly sensitive diagnosis of cytomegalovirus status. The study designated 150 to 200 TCR beta chains cytomegalovirus-associated.

With 60 Vbeta and 13 Jbeta primers, the PCR was carried out. Only in-frame clones appear in the TCRdb table, and some are missing; sequencing was by immunoSEQ multiplex PCR. This sample carries about 130,000 clones, more than 75% of them seen once, and the ten largest clones take roughly 1.5%. There are 17 residues in the CDR3. V shed 6 bases and J 4 bases; nucleotides not matched to a gene: 12. The germline CDR1 and CDR2 sequences are SGHRS and YFSETQ. What was sequenced was PBMCs. This sequence originates from a female donor in good health and CMV-seronegative. The chain couples TRBV5-1 to TRBJ2-3; 12 nucleotides agree with TRBD2. CDR3 region: CASTRALTSGGPDTQYF. The CDR3 DNA follows: TGCGCCAGCACTAGGGCTCTGACTAGCGGGGGCCCAGATACGCAGTATTTT.